The 11 T cell receptor beta chains presented below share a single source sample, sequenced in a study of shared clonotypes between healthy human individuals. Assay used: immunoSEQ multiplex PCR; TCRdb lists only in-frame clones, some missing. Found here are about 990,000 clones, approximately 78% of them singletons; the top ten hold roughly 0.61%. Input material: memory CD4+ T cells from PBMCs. Regarding subset: CD45RA-negative fraction. The source of these receptors is a man aged 18 to 29 in good health. Some clones in this sample may be carry-over from other donors' samples.

The chain employs TRBV5-6 and TRBJ2-3; D may be TRBD2 (5 bases). Germline values: CDR1 SGHDT, CDR2 YYEEEE. Trimming took off 4 bases at V and 3 bases at J, with 9 bases between the two ends. The CDR3 is 13 amino acids. CDR3 nucleotide sequence: TGTGCCAGCAGCCACCGGGGAACAGATACGCAGTATTTT. As protein: CASSHRGTDTQYF.

The J gene is TRBJ2-7, the V gene TRBV7-2, with a possible D match to TRBD1 (5 bases). Germline V CDR1 and CDR2: SGHTA, FQGNSA. This CDR3 region has 14 residues. Trimming pared 5 bases from V and 0 bases from J, leaving 11 bases between. The CDR3 is CASSPRQNSYEQYF. CDR3 DNA sequence: TGTGCCAGCAGCCCCCGACAGAACTCCTACGAGCAGTACTTC. The full variable domain, its missing parts supplied by reference TRBV7-2 and TRBJ2-7, is GAGVSQSPSNKVTEKGKDVELRCDPISGHTALYWYRQSLGQGLEFLIYFQGNSAPDKSGLPSDRFSAERTGGSVSTLTIQRTQQEDSAVYLCASSPRQNSYEQYFGPGTRLTVT.

This chain connects TRBV15 to TRBJ1-5; 10 bases fit TRBD1. The CDR3 contains 16 residues. CDR1 is LNHNV, CDR2 YYDKDF, per germline (reference sequence). V dropped 1 base and J dropped 5; count of bases not matched to a gene: 5. The CDR3 DNA sequence: TGTGCCACCAGCAGAGCCCCGGGACAGGGGTATCAGCCCCAGCATTTT. Translation gives CATSRAPGQGYQPQHF.

Only a few counts were recorded for this clone. This chain joins TRBV6-1 and TRBJ1-3; a possible D gene is TRBD1 (5 bases). This CDR3 spans 16 amino acids. Deletions cut 4 bases from V and 5 bases from J, with 18 bases between. Germline loops: CDR1 MNHNS, CDR2 SASEGT. CDR3 loop: CASSGQDSGGRNTIYF. In DNA form, the CDR3 reads TGTGCCAGCAGTGGTCAAGACAGTGGAGGTAGAAACACCATATATTTT.

This sequence joins TRBV5-8 and TRBJ2-5; D is unclear. V was shortened by 0 bases and J by 5 bases, with 8 bases between the two germline ends. The CDR3 sequence is 13 residues long. Germline CDR1 is SGHTS and CDR2 is YDEGEE. The CDR3 reads CASSLAPWETQYF. DNA for the CDR3: TGTGCCAGCAGCTTGGCCCCCTGGGAGACCCAGTACTTC.

This clone was observed a handful of times. This chain joins TRBV28 and TRBJ1-5, with a tentative D call TRBD1 (6 bases). V was shortened by 8 bases and J by 4 bases, with 15 bases between the two germline ends. Germline V gene sequence: CDR1 MDHEN, CDR2 SYDVKM. This CDR3 contains 14 residues. CDR3 in amino acids: CASLGGGSNQPQHF. The CDR3 nucleotides read TGTGCCAGCCTCGGAGGGGGATCAAATCAGCCCCAGCATTTT.

The V gene is TRBV15, the J gene TRBJ1-2; the D is unclear. Per germline, CDR1 LNHNV and CDR2 YYDKDF (reference sequence). With 1 base removed from V and 4 bases from J, the gap between germline ends came to 7 bases. The length of the CDR3 is 13 residues. The CDR3 DNA reads TGTGCCACCAGCAGAGTTCCGGGCTATGGCTACACCTTC. Translated: CATSRVPGYGYTF.

The chain joins TRBV28 to TRBJ2-7; TRBD2 matches 13 bases. V shed 3 bases, J shed 7 bases, and the junction held 6 bases outside the gene matches. From germline, CDR1 is MDHEN and CDR2 SYDVKM. The CDR3 sequence is 15 residues long. For the CDR3, the DNA is TGTGCCAGCAGTTTGCGGACTAGCGGGAGTAGGGAGCAGTACTTC. As protein: CASSLRTSGSREQYF.

This rearrangement joins TRBV5-4 to TRBJ2-2; 10 nucleotides line up with TRBD2. V trimming: 4 bases; J trimming: 9 bases; junction bases outside the gene matches: 12. Germline V gives CDR1 SGHNT, CDR2 YYREEE (reference sequence). The CDR3 extends over 16 amino acids. This chain's CDR3 is CASSSPGTSERRELFF. The DNA for the CDR3 is TGTGCCAGCAGCAGCCCCGGGACTAGCGAGCGTAGGGAGCTGTTTTTT.

The chain joins TRBV19 to TRBJ1-3, with D unresolved. V lost 5 bases and J lost 2, with 16 bases in between. Per germline, CDR1 LNHDA and CDR2 SQIVND (reference sequence). The CDR3 has 16 residues. The CDR3: CASSPTDGRAGNTIYF. The CDR3 nucleotides read TGTGCCAGTAGTCCAACGGACGGGCGAGCTGGAAACACCATATATTTT.

This sequence joins TRBV9 and TRBJ2-1; no reliable D call. The CDR3 is 14 amino acids. V was shortened by 0 bases and J by 8 bases, with 12 bases between the two germline ends. Germline CDR1 reads SGDLS; CDR2 reads YYNGEE. In nucleotides, the CDR3 is TGTGCCAGCAGCGTAGACGAGAGTAGGTATGAGCAGTTCTTC. This codes for CASSVDESRYEQFF.